This TCR beta chain was sequenced in a study of cytomegalovirus exposure and HLA in healthy donors. Germline V CDR1 and CDR2: SGHTS, YDEGEE. V dropped 3 bases and J dropped 5; count of bases not matched to a gene: 11. This CDR3 has 16 residues. Use of 60 Vbeta and 13 Jbeta primers characterized the PCR. The table came from immunoSEQ multiplex PCR; TCRdb's copy has only in-frame clones and leaves some out. The sample yields over 95,000 clones, 77% seen once. The chain recombines TRBV5-8 with TRBJ1-2, with 9 bases fitting TRBD1. The sequenced material came from PBMCs. The receptor comes from a man in his forties in good health and CMV-seropositive. The CDR3, as DNA: TGTGCCAGCAGCTGGATACCGGGACAGGGAGCTTATGGCTACACCTTC. Protein sequence: CASSWIPGQGAYGYTF.